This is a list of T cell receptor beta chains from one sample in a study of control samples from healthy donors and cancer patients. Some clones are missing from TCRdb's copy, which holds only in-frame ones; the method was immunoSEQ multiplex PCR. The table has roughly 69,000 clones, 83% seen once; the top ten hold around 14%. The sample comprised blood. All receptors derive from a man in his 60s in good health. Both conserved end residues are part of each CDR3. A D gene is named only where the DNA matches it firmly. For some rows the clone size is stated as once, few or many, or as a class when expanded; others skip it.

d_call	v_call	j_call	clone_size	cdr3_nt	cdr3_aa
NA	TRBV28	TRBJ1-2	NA	TGTGCCAGCAGTTTAATTGACAGTCAACCCTATGGCTACACCTTC	CASSLIDSQPYGYTF
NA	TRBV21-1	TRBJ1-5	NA	TGTGCCAGCAGGTGGGGGGGAGCGAGTCAGCCCCAGCATTTT	CASRWGGASQPQHF
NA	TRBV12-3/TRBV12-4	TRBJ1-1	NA	TGTGCCAGCAGTTTCAAGGTCACTGAAGCTTTCTTT	CASSFKVTEAFF
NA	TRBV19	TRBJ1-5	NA	TGTGCCAGTAGTTCACATGGGGATGAGGTTGGGCAGCCCCAGCATTTT	CASSSHGDEVGQPQHF
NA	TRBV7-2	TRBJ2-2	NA	TGTGCCAGCAGCCTAGAGTATGGTACCGGGGAGCTGTTTTTT	CASSLEYGTGELFF
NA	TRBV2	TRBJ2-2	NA	TGTGCCAGCAGTGTTGGGGCCCACACCGGGGAGCTGTTTTTT	CASSVGAHTGELFF
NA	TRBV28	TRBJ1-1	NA	TGTGCCAGCATGACCGGGTGGAGTGAAGCTTTCTTT	CASMTGWSEAFF
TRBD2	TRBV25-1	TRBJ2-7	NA	TGTGCCAGCAGTGATGCGGCTAGCGGGAGGATCGACGAGCAGTACTTC	CASSDAASGRIDEQYF
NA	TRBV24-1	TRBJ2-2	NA	TGTGCCACCAGTGATTATTGGGATACCGGGGAGCTGTTTTTT	CATSDYWDTGELFF
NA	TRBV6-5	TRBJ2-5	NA	TGTGCCAGCAGGGACTTCGTGAGGACCCAGTACTTC	CASRDFVRTQYF
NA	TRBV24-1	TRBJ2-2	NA	TGTGCCACCTCCCGGGGGACTTTGAACACCGGGGAGCTGTTTTTT	CATSRGTLNTGELFF
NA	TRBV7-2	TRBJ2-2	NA	TGTGCCAGCAGGGGGAGTGGGCGGACATACACCGGGGAGCTGTTTTTT	CASRGSGRTYTGELFF
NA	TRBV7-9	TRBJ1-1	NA	TGTGCCAGCAGCTTAGAGGGACTGAACACTGAAGCTTTCTTT	CASSLEGLNTEAFF
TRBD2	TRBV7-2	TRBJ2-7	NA	TGTGCCAGCAGCTTTAGGACTAGCGGGAGCAACGAGCAGTACTTC	CASSFRTSGSNEQYF
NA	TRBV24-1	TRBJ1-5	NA	TGTGCCACCAGTGATCCCATCCGGGGGAATGGGCCCCAGCATTTT	CATSDPIRGNGPQHF
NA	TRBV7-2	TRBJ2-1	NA	TGTGCCAGCAGCCCCTACGATGAGCAGTTCTTC	CASSPYDEQFF
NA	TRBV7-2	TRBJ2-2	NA	TGTGCCAGCAGCTTCGGACGTGCGAACACCGGGGAGCTGTTTTTT	CASSFGRANTGELFF
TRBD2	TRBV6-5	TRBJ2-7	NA	TGTGCCAGTAAGGCGGGGGGACTCACGGCGGGGGAGCAGTACTTC	CASKAGGLTAGEQYF
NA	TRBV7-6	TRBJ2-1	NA	TGTGCCAGCAGCTTAGCGGGAGTGAGGAATGAGCAGTTCTTC	CASSLAGVRNEQFF
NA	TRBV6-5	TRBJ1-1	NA	TGTGCCAGCAGTTACGGGGAAGCCACTGAAGCTTTCTTT	CASSYGEATEAFF
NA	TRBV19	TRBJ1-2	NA	TGTGCCAGTAGTATTGACCTCACGAAAGCTGGCTACACCTTC	CASSIDLTKAGYTF
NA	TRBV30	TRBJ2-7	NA	TGTGCCTGGAGTGTATTCGGCGGGGACTACGAGCAGTACTTC	CAWSVFGGDYEQYF
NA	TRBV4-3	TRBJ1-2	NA	TGCGCCAGCAGCCAAGAGAAGGCGGGGGGACGAGGTGGCTACACCTTC	CASSQEKAGGRGGYTF
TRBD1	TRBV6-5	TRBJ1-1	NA	TGTGCCAGCATCGCAAGCAGGGGGAGGAACACTGAAGCTTTCTTT	CASIASRGRNTEAFF
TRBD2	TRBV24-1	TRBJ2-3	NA	TGTGCCACCGGGGGGGACTCAACAGATACGCAGTATTTT	CATGGDSTDTQYF
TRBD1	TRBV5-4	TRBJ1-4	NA	TGTGCCAGCAGCTCCCAGGGGGGACTTGAAAAACTGTTTTTT	CASSSQGGLEKLFF
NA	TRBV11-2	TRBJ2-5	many	TGTGCCAGCAGATCCCAGCAGGGCCCGGGGACCCAGTACTTC	CASRSQQGPGTQYF
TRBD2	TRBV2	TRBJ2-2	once	TGTGCCAGCAGGACTAGCGGGAACACCGGGGAGCTGTTTTTT	CASRTSGNTGELFF
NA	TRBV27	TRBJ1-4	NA	TGTGCCAGCAGTTTTACGGGTTTTGGAGCAACTAATGAAAAACTGTTTTTT	CASSFTGFGATNEKLFF
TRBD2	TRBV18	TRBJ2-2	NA	TGTGCCAGCTCACCACTCGTGGCTAGCGGGAGCAAGAACACCGGGGAGCTGTTTTTT	CASSPLVASGSKNTGELFF
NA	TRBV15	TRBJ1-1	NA	TGTGCCACCGCCGAGGGGGGAAGGTACACTGAAGCTTTCTTT	CATAEGGRYTEAFF
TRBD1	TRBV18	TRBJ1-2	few	TGTGCCAGCTCACCGGGACAGAGTAGAGAGGGCTACACCTTC	CASSPGQSREGYTF
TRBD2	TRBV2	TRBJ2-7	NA	TGTGCCAGCAGGGGACTAGCTCAAGGGGGGGAGCAGTACTTC	CASRGLAQGGEQYF
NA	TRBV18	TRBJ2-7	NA	TGTGCCAGCTCACCATACAAAGGAGATTCCTACGAGCAGTACTTC	CASSPYKGDSYEQYF
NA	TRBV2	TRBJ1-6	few	TGTGCCAGCAGTGACAGGGGATTGACTAATTCACCCCTCCACTTT	CASSDRGLTNSPLHF
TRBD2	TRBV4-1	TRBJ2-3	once	TGCGCCAGCAGCCGGAGGCTAGCGGGCGCAGATACGCAGTATTTT	CASSRRLAGADTQYF
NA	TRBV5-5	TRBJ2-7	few	TGTGCCAGCAGCTTGGTGCAGGGTGTCTACGAGCAGTACTTC	CASSLVQGVYEQYF
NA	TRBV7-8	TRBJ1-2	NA	TGTGCCAGCAGCTTAGGACAGCTTAGCTATGGCTACACCTTC	CASSLGQLSYGYTF
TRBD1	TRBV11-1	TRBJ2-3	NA	TGTGCCAGCAGCTCGGGACAGATTCTCACAGATACGCAGTATTTT	CASSSGQILTDTQYF
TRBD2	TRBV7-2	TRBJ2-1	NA	TGTGCCAGCAGCTTAGTTAGCGGGAGGGCTCGGAATGAGCAGTTCTTC	CASSLVSGRARNEQFF
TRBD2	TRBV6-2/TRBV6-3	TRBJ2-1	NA	TGTGCCAGCAGTTACCCGGGTGGTAGCGGGCGGTACAATGAGCAGTTCTTC	CASSYPGGSGRYNEQFF
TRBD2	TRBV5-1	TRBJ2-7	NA	TGCGCCAGCAGCTTGCGGGCCGGGACTAGCGGGCGGTCCTACGAGCAGTACTTC	CASSLRAGTSGRSYEQYF
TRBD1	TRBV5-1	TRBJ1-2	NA	TGCGCCAGCAGTTCACAGGGGGATCTTCGGGGAGGCTACACCTTC	CASSSQGDLRGGYTF
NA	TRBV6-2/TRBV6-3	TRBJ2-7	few	TGTGCCAGCAGTCAAAGGGGGACTGTATCCTACGAGCAGTACTTC	CASSQRGTVSYEQYF
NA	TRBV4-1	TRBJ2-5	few	TGCGCCAGCAGCCAAGGGCAGGAGGGGCGAGAGACCCAGTACTTC	CASSQGQEGRETQYF
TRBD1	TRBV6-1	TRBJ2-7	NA	TGTGCCAGCAGTGTGAGGACAGGGATAAGCTCCTACGAGCAGTACTTC	CASSVRTGISSYEQYF
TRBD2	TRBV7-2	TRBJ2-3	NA	TGTGCCAGCAGCTTAACGTCCGGGACTAGTTTTCCAGATACGCAGTATTTT	CASSLTSGTSFPDTQYF
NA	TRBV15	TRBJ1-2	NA	TGTGCCACCAGCAGAGTTGGGGGAGGCCCTTATGGCTACACCTTC	CATSRVGGGPYGYTF
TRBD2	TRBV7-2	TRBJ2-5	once	TGTGCCAGCAGCGCACGGACTAGCGTTGAGACCCAGTACTTC	CASSARTSVETQYF
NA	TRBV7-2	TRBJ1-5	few	TGTGCCAGCAGCTTAGAAGGTGAGCAGCCCCAGCATTTT	CASSLEGEQPQHF